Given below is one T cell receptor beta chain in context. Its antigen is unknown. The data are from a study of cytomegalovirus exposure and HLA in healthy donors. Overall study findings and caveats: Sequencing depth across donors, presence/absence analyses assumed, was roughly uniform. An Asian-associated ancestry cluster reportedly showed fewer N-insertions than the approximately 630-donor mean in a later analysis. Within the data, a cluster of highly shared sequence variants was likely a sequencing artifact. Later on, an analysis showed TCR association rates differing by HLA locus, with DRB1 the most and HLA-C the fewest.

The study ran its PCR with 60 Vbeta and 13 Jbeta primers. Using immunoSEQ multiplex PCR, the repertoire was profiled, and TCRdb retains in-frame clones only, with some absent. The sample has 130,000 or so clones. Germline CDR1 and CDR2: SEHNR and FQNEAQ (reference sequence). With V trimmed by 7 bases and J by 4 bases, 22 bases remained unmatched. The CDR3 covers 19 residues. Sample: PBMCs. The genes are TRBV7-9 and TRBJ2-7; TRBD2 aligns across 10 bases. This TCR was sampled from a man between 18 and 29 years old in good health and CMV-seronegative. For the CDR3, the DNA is TGTGCCAGCACCGACGGATCTAGCGGGAGAAGGGGGGATAGATACGAGCAGTACTTC. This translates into CASTDGSSGRRGDRYEQYF.